The clone carrying this T cell receptor beta chain was seen many times. Its antigen is currently unknown. Generation of TCR cDNA used 5'RACE template switching (which added a universal primer site and UMIs). TCRdb re-derived calls from the 5' RACE reads in MiXCR, one entry per CDR3 protein. This sample has fewer than 450,000 distinct CDR3 sequences, with roughly 11% found just once. The sample originates from a study of T cells after yellow fever vaccination. General study points: The presence of abundant clonotypes contaminating from the bulk population was possible in FACS-sorted repertoires. Reappearance after the booster was observed for most primary-vaccination clones (more than 95% CD4, more than 70% CD8).

V lost 2 bases, J lost 4 bases, and 6 bases stayed unmatched. The CDR3 consists of 15 residues. Germline-derived CDR1 and CDR2 are LNHNV and YYDKDF (reference sequence). The chain carries TRBV15 and TRBJ1-1; 8 nucleotides match TRBD1. The clonotype was recovered from a man younger than 35 who received the YFV17D yellow fever vaccine. The specimen was PBMCs, collected on the day of the first yellow fever vaccination. The CDR3 DNA sequence: TGTGCCACCAGCAGATCCGACAGGGGAAGCACTGAAGCTTTCTTT. Amino acids: CATSRSDRGSTEAFF.